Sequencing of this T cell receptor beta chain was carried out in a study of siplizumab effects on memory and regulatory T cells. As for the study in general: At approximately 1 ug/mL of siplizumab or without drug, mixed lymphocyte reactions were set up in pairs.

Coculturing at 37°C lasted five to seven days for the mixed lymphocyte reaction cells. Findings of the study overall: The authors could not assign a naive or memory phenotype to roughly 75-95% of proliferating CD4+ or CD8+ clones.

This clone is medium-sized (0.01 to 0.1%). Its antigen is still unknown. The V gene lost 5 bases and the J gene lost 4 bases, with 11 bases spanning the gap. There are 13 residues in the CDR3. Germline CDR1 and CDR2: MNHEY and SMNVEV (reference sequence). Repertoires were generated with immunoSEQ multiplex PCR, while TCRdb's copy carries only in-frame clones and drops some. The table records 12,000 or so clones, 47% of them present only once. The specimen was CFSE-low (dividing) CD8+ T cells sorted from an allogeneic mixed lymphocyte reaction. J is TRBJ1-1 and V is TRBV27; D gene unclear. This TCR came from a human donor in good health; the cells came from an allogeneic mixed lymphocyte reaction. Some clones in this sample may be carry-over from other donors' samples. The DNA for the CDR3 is TGTGCCAGCAGTGTAGATGCCGGCACTGAAGCTTTCTTT. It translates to CASSVDAGTEAFF.